This T cell receptor beta chain was recorded in a study of T cells expressing NK-cell markers. The CDR3 sequence is 16 residues long. Germline assignment: CDR1 KGHDR and CDR2 SFDVKD. Reanalyzing the 5' RACE reads, TCRdb keeps one entry per CDR3 protein, without DNA. Its listing shows about 540,000 distinct CDR3 sequences. This rearrangement joins TRBV24-1 to TRBJ2-3; the D call from TCRdb, TRBD1, cannot be confirmed without DNA. The sequenced sample was blood T cells: a sorted CD56 or NKG2C T cell subset, CD4+ or CD8+ T cells, or bulk PBMC T cells (not recorded which). This TCR derives from a man aged 18 to 29 in good health. The CDR3 is CATSEPGQGTTDTQYF.